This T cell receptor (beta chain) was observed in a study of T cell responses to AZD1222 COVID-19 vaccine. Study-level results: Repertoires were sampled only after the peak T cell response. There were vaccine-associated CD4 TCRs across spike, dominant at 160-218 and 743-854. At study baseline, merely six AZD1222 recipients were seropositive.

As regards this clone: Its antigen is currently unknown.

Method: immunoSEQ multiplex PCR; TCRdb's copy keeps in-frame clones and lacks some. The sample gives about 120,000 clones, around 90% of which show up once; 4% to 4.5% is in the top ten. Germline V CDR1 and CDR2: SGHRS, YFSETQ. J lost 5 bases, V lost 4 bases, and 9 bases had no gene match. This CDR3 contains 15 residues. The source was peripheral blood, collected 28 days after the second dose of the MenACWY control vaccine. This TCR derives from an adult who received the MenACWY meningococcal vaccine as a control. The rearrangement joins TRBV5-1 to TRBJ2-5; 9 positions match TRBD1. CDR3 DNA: TGCGCCAGCAGCCTAACCGGGACAGGGACGGAGACCCAGTACTTC. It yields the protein CASSLTGTGTETQYF.